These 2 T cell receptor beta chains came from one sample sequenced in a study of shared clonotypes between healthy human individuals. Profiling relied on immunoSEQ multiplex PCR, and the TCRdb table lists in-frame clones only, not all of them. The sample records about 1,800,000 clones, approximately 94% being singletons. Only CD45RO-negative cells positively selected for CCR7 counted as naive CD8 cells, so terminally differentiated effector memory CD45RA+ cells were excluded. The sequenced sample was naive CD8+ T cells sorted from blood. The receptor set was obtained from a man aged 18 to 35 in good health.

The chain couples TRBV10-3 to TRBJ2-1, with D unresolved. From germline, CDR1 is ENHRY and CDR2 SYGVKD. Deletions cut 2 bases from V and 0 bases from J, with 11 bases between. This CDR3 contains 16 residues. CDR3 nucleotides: TGTGCCATCAGTGAGATTCTCTCAAGCTCCTACAATGAGCAGTTCTTC. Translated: CAISEILSSSYNEQFF.

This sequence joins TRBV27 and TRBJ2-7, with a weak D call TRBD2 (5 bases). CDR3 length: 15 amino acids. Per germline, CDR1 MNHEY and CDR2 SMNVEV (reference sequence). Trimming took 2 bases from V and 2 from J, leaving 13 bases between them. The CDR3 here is CASSLVLAPTYEQYF. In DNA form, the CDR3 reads TGTGCCAGCAGTTTAGTTCTAGCCCCGACCTACGAGCAGTACTTC.